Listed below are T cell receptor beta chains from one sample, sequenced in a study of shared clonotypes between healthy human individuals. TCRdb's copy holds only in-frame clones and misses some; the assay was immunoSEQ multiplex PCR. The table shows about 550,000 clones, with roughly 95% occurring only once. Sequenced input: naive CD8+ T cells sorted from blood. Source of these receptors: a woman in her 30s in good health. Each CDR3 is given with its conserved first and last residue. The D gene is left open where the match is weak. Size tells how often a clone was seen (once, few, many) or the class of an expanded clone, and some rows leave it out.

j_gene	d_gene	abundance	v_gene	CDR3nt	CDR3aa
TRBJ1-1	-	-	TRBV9	TGTGCCAGCAGCAACCTCCGGGGTACTGAAGCTTTCTTT	CASSNLRGTEAFF
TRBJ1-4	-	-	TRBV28	TGTGCCAGCAGTCTCAGAACACCTGCAACTAATGAAAAACTGTTTTTT	CASSLRTPATNEKLFF
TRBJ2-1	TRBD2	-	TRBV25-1	TGTGCCAGCAGTATAACTAGCGGGAGATTGAATGAGCAGTTCTTC	CASSITSGRLNEQFF
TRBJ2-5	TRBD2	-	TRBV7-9	TGTGCCAGCAGCCCCCTAGCGGGGCATAAAGAGACCCAGTACTTC	CASSPLAGHKETQYF
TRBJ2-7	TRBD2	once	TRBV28	TGTGCCAGCCGCGGAGGACTAGCGGCCTACGAGCAGTACTTC	CASRGGLAAYEQYF
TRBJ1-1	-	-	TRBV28	TGTGCCAGCAGTGCTCTGCAAGGCCTCGGAGCTTTCTTT	CASSALQGLGAFF
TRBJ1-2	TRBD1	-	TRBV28	TGTGCCAGCAGGGGTGGGGACAGGGGTTATGGCTACACCTTC	CASRGGDRGYGYTF
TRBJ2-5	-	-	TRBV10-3	TGTGCCATCAGTGAGTGGTCCAGCGAACAAGAGACCCAGTACTTC	CAISEWSSEQETQYF
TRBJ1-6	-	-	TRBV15	TGTGCCACCAGCAGTACCCGGGGTGGCGGGAGTTCACCCCTCCACTTT	CATSSTRGGGSSPLHF
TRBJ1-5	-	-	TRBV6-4	TGTGCCAGCGGCGAAGAGGTTACCCCTCATCAGCCCCAGCATTTT	CASGEEVTPHQPQHF
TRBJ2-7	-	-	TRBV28	TGTGCCAGCAGTTTAGACGGCCACGAGCAGTACTTC	CASSLDGHEQYF
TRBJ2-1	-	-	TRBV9	TGTGCCAGCAGCGTAGGCAGTCTCAATGAGCAGTTCTTC	CASSVGSLNEQFF
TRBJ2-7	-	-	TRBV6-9	TGTGCCAGCAGTGGCCGGGGACTTGATGCCGCAGGCGAGCAGTACTTC	CASSGRGLDAAGEQYF
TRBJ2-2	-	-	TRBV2	TGTGCCATCCAGGGCGTTATCTCGGCCGGGGAGCTGTTTTTT	CAIQGVISAGELFF
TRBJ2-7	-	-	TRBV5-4	TGTGCCAGCAGCTTGAACTACTACGAGCAGTACTTC	CASSLNYYEQYF
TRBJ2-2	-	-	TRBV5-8	TGTGCCAGCAGCTTTGAAGTCAGCACCACCGGGGAGCTGTTTTTT	CASSFEVSTTGELFF
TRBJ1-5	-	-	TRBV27	TGTGCCAGCAGCCCTGATGGCAATCAGCCCCAGCATTTT	CASSPDGNQPQHF
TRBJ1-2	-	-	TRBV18	TGTGCCAGCTCACCACCGTTCTATAGAGACTACACCTTC	CASSPPFYRDYTF
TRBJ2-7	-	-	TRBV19	TGTGCCAGTAGTCCCGGCAACTCCTACGAGCAGTACTTC	CASSPGNSYEQYF
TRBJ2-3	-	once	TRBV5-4	TGTGCCAGCAGCCTAGCCGGGACTCCCACAGATACGCAGTATTTT	CASSLAGTPTDTQYF
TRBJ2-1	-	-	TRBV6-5	TGTGCCAGCAGTTACTCAGTGGGAGAGATACTGAATGAGCAGTTCTTC	CASSYSVGEILNEQFF
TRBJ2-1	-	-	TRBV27	TGTGCCAGCAGTTTATTTGGGGGCCATGAGCAGTTCTTC	CASSLFGGHEQFF
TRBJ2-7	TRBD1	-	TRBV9	TGTGCCAGCAGCGTAGACGGACAGGGGTTCCACGAGCAGTACTTC	CASSVDGQGFHEQYF
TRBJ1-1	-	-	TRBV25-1	TGTGCCAGCAGTCCAGGAGGGGCTGAAGCTTTCTTT	CASSPGGAEAFF
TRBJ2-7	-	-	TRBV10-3	TGTGCCATCAGTGGTAGGGACACTAGACCGTACGAGCAGTACTTC	CAISGRDTRPYEQYF
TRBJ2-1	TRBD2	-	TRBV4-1	TGCGCCAGCAGCCCGACAGCGGGAGGGTCCTACAATGAGCAGTTCTTC	CASSPTAGGSYNEQFF
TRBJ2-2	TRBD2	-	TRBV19	TGTGCCAGTAGTACACCCCTACGGGGACTAGCGCCCAACACCGGGGAGCTGTTTTTT	CASSTPLRGLAPNTGELFF
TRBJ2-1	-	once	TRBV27	TGTGCCAGCAGTTTTGGCCTTAGTGATGAGCAGTTCTTC	CASSFGLSDEQFF
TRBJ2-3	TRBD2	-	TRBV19	TGTGCCAGTAGTATTATAGGGACTAGCGGGAGAGTGGATACGCAGTATTTT	CASSIIGTSGRVDTQYF
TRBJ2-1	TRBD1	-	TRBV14	TGTGCCAGCAGCCATAAAGACAGGGTAACATACAATGAGCAGTTCTTC	CASSHKDRVTYNEQFF
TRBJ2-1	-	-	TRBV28	TGTGCCAGCAGTTTTGTCCGGGAGATTGGCTACAATGAGCAGTTCTTC	CASSFVREIGYNEQFF
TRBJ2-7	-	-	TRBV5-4	TGTGCCAGCTCCCTAGGGGAAAACAACGAGCAGTACTTC	CASSLGENNEQYF
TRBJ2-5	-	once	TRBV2	TGTGCCAGCAGTGAGGGGCTAGGCCAAGAGACCCAGTACTTC	CASSEGLGQETQYF
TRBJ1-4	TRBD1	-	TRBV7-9	TGTGCCAGCAGCTCCTGGACAGGGCCTAATGAAAAACTGTTTTTT	CASSSWTGPNEKLFF
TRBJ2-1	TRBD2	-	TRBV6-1	TGTGCCAGCAGTGAAGATCCCGGGACTAGCTTTGGCAATGAGCAGTTCTTC	CASSEDPGTSFGNEQFF
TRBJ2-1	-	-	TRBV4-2	TGTGCCAGCAGCCAAGATATAGTGAATGAGCAGTTCTTC	CASSQDIVNEQFF
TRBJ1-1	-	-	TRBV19	TGTGCCAGTAGTGTCGGTTACACTGAAGCTTTCTTT	CASSVGYTEAFF
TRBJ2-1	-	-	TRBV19	TGTGCCAGTAAGAGGCCCGGGGAGTGGGAGCAGTTCTTC	CASKRPGEWEQFF
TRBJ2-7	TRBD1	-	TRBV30	TGTGCCTGGAGTGAGGGACAGGGAAGATACGAGCAGTACTTC	CAWSEGQGRYEQYF
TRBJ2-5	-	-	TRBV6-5	TGTGCCAGCAGTGATTCAGGAGAAATAGAGACCCAGTACTTC	CASSDSGEIETQYF
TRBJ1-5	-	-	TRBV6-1	TGTGCCAGCAGTGAAGCGCTTCGAGATCAGCCCCAGCATTTT	CASSEALRDQPQHF
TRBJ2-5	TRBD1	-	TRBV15	TGTGCCACCAGCAGTTCCGGACAGGGGATTTACTTC	CATSSSGQGIYF
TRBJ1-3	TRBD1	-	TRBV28	TGTGCCAGCAGAAGCAGGGGGTCCTCTGGAAACACCATATATTTT	CASRSRGSSGNTIYF
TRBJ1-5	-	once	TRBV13	TGTGCCAGCAGCTTAGGGCAGGGGAGTCAGCCCCAGCATTTT	CASSLGQGSQPQHF
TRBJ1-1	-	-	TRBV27	TGTGCCAGCAGTTTATTGGGACCCTGGGACGGACACGGGGCTTTCTTT	CASSLLGPWDGHGAFF
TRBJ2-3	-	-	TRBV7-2	TGTGCCAGCAGTTTTGATCTGAGCGGGACAGCAAGCACAGATACGCAGTATTTT	CASSFDLSGTASTDTQYF
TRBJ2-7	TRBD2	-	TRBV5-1	TGCGCCAGCAGCGCACTAGCGGTTACCTACGAGCAGTACTTC	CASSALAVTYEQYF
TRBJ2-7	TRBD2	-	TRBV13	TGTGCCAGCAGCCGGTCAGGGGCGGGAGGTCTCTACGAGCAGTACTTC	CASSRSGAGGLYEQYF
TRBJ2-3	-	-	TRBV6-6	TGTGCCAGCAGTTACCTTGGACACTCAGATACGCAGTATTTT	CASSYLGHSDTQYF
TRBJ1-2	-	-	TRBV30	TGTGCCTGTTGGGCCTATGGCTACACCTTC	CACWAYGYTF
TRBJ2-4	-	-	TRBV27	TGTGCCAGCAGCCGGGACACAGAAAACATTCAGTACTTC	CASSRDTENIQYF
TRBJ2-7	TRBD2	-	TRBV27	TGTGCCAGCAGCCGCGGGGTAGCGGGAGGGCCCCACGAGCAGTACTTC	CASSRGVAGGPHEQYF